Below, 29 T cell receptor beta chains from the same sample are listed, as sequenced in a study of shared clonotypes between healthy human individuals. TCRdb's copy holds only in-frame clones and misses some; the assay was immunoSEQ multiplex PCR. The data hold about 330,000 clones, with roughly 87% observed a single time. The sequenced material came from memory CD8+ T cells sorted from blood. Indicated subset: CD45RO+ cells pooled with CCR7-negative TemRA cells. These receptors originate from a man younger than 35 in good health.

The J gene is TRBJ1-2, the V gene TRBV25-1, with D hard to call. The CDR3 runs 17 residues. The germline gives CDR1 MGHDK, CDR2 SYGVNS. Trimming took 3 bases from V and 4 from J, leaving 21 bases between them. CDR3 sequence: CASSDSPGLRGSYGYTF. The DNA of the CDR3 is TGTGCCAGCAGTGACTCACCGGGGTTGAGAGGGAGCTATGGCTACACCTTC.

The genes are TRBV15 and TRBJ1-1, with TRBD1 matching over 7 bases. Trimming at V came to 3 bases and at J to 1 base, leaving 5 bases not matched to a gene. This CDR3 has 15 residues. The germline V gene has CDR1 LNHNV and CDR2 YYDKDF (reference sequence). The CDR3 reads CATSRWDSSNTEAFF. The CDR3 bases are TGTGCCACCAGCAGGTGGGACAGCTCGAACACTGAAGCTTTCTTT.

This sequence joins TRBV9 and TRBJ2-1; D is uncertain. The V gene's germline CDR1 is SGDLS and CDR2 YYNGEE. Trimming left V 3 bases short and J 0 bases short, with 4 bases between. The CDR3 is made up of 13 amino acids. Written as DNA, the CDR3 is TGTGCCAGCAGCGCCAGCTCCTACAATGAGCAGTTCTTC. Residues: CASSASSYNEQFF.

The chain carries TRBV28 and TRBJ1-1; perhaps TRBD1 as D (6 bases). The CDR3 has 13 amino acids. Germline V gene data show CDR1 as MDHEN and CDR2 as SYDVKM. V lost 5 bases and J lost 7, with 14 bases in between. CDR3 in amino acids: CASSLRGWSEAFF. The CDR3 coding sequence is TGTGCCAGCAGTCTGAGGGGGTGGAGTGAAGCTTTCTTT.

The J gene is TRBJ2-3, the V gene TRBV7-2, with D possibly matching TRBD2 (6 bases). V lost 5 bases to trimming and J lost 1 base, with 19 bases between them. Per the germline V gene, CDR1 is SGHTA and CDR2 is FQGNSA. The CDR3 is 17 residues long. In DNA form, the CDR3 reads TGTGCCAGCAGCCAAGGGTATTGGGGGGTACGCACAGATACGCAGTATTTT. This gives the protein CASSQGYWGVRTDTQYF.

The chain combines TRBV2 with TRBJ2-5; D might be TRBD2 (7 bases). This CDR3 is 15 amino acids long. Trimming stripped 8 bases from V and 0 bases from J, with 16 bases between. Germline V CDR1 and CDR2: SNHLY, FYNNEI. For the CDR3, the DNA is TGTGCCAGCTTCGGGGGGACATCGTACCAAGAGACCCAGTACTTC. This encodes CASFGGTSYQETQYF.

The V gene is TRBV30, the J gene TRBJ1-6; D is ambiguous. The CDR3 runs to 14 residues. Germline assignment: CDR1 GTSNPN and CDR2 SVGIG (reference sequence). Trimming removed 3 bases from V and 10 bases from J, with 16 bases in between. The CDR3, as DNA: TGTGCCTGGAGCTGGGAGGACTTCGGGTCACCCCTCCACTTT. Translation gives CAWSWEDFGSPLHF.

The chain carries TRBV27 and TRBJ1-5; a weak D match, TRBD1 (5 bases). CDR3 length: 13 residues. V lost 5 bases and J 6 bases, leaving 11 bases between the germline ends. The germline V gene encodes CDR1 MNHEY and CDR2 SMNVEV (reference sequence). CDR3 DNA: TGTGCCAGCAGTCTGTCTGGGGGTCAGCCCCAGCATTTT. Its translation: CASSLSGGQPQHF.

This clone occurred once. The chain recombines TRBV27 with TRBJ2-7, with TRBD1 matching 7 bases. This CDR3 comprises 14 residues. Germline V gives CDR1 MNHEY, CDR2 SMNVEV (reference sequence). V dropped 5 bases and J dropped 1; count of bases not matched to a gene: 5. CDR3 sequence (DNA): TGTGCCAGCAGTAACAGGGGAAATTCCTACGAGCAGTACTTC. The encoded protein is CASSNRGNSYEQYF.

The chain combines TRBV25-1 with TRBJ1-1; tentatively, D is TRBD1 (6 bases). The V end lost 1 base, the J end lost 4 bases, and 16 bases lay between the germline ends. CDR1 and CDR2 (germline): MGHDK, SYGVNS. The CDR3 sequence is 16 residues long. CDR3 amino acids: CASSEWAHREGTEAFF. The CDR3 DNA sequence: TGTGCCAGCAGTGAATGGGCACACAGGGAAGGCACTGAAGCTTTCTTT. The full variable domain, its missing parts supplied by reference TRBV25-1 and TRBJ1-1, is EADIYQTPRYLVIGTGKKITLECSQTMGHDKMYWYQQDPGMELHLIHYSYGVNSTEKGDLSSESTVSRIRTEHFPLTLESARPSHTSQYLCASSEWAHREGTEAFFGQGTRLTVV.

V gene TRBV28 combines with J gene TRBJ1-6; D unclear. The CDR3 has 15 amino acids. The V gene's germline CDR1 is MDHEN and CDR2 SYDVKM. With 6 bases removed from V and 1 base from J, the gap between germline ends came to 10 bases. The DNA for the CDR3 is TGTGCCAGCAGCTTGCGGGCATCCTATAATTCACCCCTCCACTTT. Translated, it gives CASSLRASYNSPLHF.

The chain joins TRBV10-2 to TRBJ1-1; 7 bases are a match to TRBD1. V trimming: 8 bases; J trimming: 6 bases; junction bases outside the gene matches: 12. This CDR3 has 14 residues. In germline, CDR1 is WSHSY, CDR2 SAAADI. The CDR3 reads CASGSKGASPEAFF. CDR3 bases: TGCGCCAGCGGATCCAAGGGGGCAAGCCCTGAAGCTTTCTTT.

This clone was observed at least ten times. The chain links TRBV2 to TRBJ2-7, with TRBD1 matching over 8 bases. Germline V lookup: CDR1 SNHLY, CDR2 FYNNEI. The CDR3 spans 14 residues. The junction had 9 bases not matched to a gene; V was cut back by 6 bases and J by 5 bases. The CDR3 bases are TGTGCCAGCAGGGCCGGGACAGGCCTCCACGAGCAGTACTTC. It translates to CASRAGTGLHEQYF. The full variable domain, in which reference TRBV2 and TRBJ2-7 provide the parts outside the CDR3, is EPEVTQTPSHQVTQMGQEVILRCVPISNHLYFYWYRQILGQKVEFLVSFYNNEISEKSEIFDDQFSVERPDGSNFTLKIRSTKLEDSAMYFCASRAGTGLHEQYFGPGTRLTVT.

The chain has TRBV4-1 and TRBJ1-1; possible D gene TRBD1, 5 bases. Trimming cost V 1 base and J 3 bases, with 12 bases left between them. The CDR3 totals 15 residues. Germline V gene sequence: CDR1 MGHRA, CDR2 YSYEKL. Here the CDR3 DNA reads TGCGCCAGCAGCCAAGCAAAGGGGCGGGACACTGAAGCTTTCTTT. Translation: CASSQAKGRDTEAFF.

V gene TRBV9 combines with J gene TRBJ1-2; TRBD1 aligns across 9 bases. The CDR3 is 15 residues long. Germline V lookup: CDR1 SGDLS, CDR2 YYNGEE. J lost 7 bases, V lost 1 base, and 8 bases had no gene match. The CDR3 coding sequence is TGTGCCAGCAGCGTAAGCCGACAGGGGGTTCGTGGCTACACCTTC. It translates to CASSVSRQGVRGYTF.

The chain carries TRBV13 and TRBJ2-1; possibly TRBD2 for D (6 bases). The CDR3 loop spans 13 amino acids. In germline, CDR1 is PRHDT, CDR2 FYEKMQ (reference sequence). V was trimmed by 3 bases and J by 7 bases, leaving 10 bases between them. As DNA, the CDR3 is TGTGCCAGCAGCTTGGGTAGCGGAAATGAGCAGTTCTTC. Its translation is CASSLGSGNEQFF.

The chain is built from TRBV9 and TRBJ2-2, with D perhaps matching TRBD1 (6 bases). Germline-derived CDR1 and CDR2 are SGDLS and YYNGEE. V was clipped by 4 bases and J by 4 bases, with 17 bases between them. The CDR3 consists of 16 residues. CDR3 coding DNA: TGTGCCAGCAGCACTCACAGTTCCAGGGGCACCGGGGAGCTGTTTTTT. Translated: CASSTHSSRGTGELFF. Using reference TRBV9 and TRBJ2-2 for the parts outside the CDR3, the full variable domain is DSGVTQTPKHLITATGQRVTLRCSPRSGDLSVYWYQQSLDQGLQFLIQYYNGEERAKGNILERFSAQQFPDLHSELNLSSLELGDSALYFCASSTHSSRGTGELFFGEGSRLTVL.

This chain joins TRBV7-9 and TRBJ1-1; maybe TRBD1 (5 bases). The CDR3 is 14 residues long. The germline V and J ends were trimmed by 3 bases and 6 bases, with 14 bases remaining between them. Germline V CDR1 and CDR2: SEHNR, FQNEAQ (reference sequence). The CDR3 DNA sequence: TGTGCCAGCAGCTTCGACGGGGGAGGCTCTGAAGCTTTCTTT. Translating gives CASSFDGGGSEAFF.

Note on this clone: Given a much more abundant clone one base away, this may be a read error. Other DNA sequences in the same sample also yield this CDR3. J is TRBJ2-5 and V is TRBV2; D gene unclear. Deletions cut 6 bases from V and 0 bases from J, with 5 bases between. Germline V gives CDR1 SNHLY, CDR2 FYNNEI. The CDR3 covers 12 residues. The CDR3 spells CASSGYQETQYF. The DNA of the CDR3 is TGTGCCAGCAGCGGGTACCAAGAGACCCAGTACTTC.

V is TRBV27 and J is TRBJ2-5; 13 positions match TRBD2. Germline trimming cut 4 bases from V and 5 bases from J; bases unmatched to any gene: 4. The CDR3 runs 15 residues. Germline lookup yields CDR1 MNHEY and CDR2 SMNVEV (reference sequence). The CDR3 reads CASSWTSGGWETQYF. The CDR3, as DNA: TGTGCCAGCAGTTGGACTAGCGGGGGATGGGAGACCCAGTACTTC.

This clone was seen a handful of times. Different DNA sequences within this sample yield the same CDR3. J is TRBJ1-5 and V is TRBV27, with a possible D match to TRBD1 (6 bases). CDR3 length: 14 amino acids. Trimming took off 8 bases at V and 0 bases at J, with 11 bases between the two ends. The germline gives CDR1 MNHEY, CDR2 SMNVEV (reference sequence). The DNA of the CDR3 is TGTGCCAGCTCCACACAGGGTAGCAATCAGCCCCAGCATTTT. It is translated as CASSTQGSNQPQHF.

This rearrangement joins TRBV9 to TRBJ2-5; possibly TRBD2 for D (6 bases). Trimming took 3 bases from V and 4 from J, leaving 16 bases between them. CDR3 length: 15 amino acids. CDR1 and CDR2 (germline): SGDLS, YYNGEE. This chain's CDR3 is CASSAQTSLGETQYF. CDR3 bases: TGTGCCAGCAGCGCTCAGACTAGTCTGGGAGAGACCCAGTACTTC. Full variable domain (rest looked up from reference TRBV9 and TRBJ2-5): DSGVTQTPKHLITATGQRVTLRCSPRSGDLSVYWYQQSLDQGLQFLIQYYNGEERAKGNILERFSAQQFPDLHSELNLSSLELGDSALYFCASSAQTSLGETQYFGPGTRLLVL.

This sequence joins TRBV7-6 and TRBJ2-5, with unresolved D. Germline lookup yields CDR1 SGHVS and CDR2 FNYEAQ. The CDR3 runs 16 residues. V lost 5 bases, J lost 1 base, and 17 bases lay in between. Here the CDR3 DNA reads TGTGCCAGCAGCGGCCCAAAGGGCCTAACCCAAGAGACCCAGTACTTC. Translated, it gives CASSGPKGLTQETQYF.

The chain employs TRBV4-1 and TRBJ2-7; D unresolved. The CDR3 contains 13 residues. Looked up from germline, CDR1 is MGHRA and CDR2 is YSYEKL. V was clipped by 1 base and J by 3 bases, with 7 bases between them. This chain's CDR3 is CASSQVILYEQYF. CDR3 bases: TGCGCCAGCAGCCAAGTTATCCTCTACGAGCAGTACTTC.

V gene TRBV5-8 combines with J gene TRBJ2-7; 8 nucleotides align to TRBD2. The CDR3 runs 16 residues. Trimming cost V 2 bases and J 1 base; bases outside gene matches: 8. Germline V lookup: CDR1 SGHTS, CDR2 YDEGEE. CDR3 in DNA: TGTGCCAGCAGCTTAAGAGCGGGAGTGAAATCCTACGAGCAGTACTTC. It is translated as CASSLRAGVKSYEQYF.

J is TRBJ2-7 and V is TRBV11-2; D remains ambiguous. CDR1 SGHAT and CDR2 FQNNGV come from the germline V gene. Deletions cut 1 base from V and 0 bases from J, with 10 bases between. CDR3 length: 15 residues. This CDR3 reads CASSLAPIYSYEQYF. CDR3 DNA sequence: TGTGCCAGCAGCTTAGCCCCCATTTACTCCTACGAGCAGTACTTC.

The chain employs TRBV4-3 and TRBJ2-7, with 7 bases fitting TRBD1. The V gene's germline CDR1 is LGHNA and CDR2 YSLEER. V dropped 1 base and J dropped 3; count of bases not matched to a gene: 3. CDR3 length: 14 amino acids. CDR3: CASSQGQGDYEQYF. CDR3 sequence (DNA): TGCGCCAGCAGCCAAGGACAGGGAGACTACGAGCAGTACTTC.

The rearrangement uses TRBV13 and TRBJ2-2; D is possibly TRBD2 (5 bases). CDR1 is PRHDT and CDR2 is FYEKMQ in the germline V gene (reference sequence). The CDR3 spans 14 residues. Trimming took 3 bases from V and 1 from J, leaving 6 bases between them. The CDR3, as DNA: TGTGCCAGCAGCTTCGGGGTGAACACCGGGGAGCTGTTTTTT. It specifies CASSFGVNTGELFF.

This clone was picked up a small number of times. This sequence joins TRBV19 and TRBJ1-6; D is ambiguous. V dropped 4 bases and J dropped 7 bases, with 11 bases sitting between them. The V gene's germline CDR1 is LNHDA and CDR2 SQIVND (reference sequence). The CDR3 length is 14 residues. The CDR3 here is CASSTTGNNSPLHF. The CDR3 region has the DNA TGTGCCAGTAGTACGACCGGGAACAATTCACCCCTCCACTTT.